This T cell receptor (beta chain) is drawn from a study of blood T cell repertoires in COVID-19. Assay: immunoSEQ multiplex PCR; the TCRdb copy retains only in-frame clones and omits some. The sample has fewer than 400,000 clones, roughly 88% seen once. Per germline, CDR1 MNHEY and CDR2 SVGAGI. V gave up 3 bases and J gave up 5 bases; unmatched junction bases: 7. This CDR3 region has 15 residues. Notes on this clone: The identical CDR3 is also encoded by other nucleotide sequences in the sample.

The sample taken for sequencing was PBMCs or T cells enriched from blood (not recorded which). This sequence originates from a young man who had recovered from COVID-19. This chain joins TRBV6-5 and TRBJ1-1; 9 bases align to TRBD1. The CDR3 DNA reads TGTGCCAGCAGTTATGACAGGGGGTCTAATACTGAAGCTTTCTTT. Amino acid sequence: CASSYDRGSNTEAFF.